This TCR beta chain was recorded in a study of Ad26.COV2.S vaccination and SARS-CoV-2 variants. Treatment described: some 20 received Ad26.COV2.S at low or high dose, single or two shots; several received placebo; per-sample allocation not given. Specimens were obtained on day 63 following the first vaccine or placebo injection. Profiled with immunoSEQ multiplex PCR; TCRdb holds only in-frame clones, not every one. The data contain under 500,000 clones, 92% of them singletons. This CDR3 has 11 residues. V gave up 8 bases and J gave up 0 bases, with 3 bases separating them. This chain links TRBV12-3 or TRBV12-4 with TRBJ2-3; D unresolved. The TCR was taken from a person between 18 and 59 years old who received the Ad26.COV2.S COVID-19 vaccine or a placebo. The sample in question was peripheral blood, obtained in a trial of Ad26.COV2.S vaccine versus placebo. The CDR3 is CASGSTDTQYF. The CDR3 region has the DNA TGTGCCAGCGGGAGCACAGATACGCAGTATTTT.